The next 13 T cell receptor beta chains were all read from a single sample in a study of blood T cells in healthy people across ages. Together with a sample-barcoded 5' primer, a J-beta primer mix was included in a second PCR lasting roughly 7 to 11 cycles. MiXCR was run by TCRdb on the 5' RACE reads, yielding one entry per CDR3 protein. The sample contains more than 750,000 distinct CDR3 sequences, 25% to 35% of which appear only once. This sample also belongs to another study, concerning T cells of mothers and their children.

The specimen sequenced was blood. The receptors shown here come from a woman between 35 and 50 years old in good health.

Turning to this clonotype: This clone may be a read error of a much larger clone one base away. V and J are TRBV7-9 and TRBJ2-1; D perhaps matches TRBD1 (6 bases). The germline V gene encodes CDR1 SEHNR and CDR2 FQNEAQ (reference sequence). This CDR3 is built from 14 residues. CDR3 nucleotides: TGTGCCAGCAGCTTGAAGGACAGCTACAAGGAGCAGTTCTTC. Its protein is CASSLKDSYKEQFF.

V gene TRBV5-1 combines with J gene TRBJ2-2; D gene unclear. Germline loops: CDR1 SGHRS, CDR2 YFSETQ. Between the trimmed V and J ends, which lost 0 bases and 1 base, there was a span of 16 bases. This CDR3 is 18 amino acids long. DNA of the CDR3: TGCGCCAGCAGCTTGGGGGCAGGACGACGTATGAACACCGGGGAGCTGTTTTTT. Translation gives CASSLGAGRRMNTGELFF.

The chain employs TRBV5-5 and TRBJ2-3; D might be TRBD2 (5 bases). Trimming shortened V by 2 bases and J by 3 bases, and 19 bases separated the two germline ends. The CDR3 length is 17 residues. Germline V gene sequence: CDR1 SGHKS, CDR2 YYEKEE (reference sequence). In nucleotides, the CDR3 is TGTGCCAGCAGCTTTCCCCTACAGAGAAGACTAACAGATACGCAGTATTTT. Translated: CASSFPLQRRLTDTQYF.

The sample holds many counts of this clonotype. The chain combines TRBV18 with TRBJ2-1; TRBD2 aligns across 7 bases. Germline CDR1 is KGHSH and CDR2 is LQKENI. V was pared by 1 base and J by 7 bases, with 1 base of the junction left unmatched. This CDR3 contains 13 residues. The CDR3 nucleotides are TGTGCCAGCTCACCACTGGGAGGGAATGAGCAGTTCTTC. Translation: CASSPLGGNEQFF.

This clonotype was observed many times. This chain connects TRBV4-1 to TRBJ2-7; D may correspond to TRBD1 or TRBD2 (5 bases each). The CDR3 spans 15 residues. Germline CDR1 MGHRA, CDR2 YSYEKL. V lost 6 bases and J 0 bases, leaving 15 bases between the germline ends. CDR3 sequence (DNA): TGCGCCAGCAGTCTTCTCCCGGGACCCTCCTACGAGCAGTACTTC. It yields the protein CASSLLPGPSYEQYF.

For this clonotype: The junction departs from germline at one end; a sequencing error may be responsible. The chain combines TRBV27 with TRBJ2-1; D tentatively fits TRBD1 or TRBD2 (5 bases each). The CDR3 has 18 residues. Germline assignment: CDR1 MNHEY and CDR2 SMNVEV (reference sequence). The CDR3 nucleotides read TGTGCCAGCAGTTTATCGTTGTGGGGGTCCGGCTCCCACAATGAGCAGTTCTTC. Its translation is CASSLSLWGSGSHNEQFF.

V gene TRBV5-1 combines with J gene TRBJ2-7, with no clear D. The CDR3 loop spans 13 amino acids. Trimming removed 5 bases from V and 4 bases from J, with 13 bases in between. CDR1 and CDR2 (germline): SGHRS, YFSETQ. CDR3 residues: CASSGALLYEQYF. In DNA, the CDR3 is TGCGCCAGCAGTGGAGCTCTCCTATACGAGCAGTACTTC.

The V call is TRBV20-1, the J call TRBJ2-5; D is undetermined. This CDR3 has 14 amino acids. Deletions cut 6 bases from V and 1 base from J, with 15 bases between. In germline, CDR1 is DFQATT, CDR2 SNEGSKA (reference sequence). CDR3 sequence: CSAYRPGSQETQYF. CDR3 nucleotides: TGCAGTGCCTACCGACCGGGTTCCCAAGAGACCCAGTACTTC.

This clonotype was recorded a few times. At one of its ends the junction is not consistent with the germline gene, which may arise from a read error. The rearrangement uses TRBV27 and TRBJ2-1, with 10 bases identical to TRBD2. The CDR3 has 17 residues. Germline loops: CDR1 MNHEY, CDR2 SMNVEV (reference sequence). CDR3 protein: CAGSLSSSGGIYNEQFF. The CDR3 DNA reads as TGTGCCGGCAGTTTATCGAGTAGCGGGGGGATCTACAATGAGCAGTTCTTC.

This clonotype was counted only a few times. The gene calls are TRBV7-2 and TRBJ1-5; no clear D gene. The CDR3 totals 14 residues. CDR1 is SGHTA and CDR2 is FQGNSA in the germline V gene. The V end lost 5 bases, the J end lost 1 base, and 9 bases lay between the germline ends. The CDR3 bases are TGTGCCAGCAGCCCGCCGGGGAGCAATCAGCCCCAGCATTTT. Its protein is CASSPPGSNQPQHF. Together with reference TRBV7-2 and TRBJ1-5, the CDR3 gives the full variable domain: GAGVSQSPSNKVTEKGKDVELRCDPISGHTALYWYRQSLGQGLEFLIYFQGNSAPDKSGLPSDRFSAERTGGSVSTLTIQRTQQEDSAVYLCASSPPGSNQPQHFGDGTRLSIL.

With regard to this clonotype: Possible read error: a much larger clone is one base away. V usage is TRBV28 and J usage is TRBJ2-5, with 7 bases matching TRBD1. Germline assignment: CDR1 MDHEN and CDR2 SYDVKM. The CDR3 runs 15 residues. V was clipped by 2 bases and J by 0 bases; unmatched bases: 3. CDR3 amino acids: CASSLRTGNQETQYF. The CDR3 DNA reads TGTGCCAGCAGTTTACGGACAGGAAACCAAGAGACCCAGTACTTC.

In nucleotides, the CDR3 is TGCAGCGTTGTTTCTTGGGGGGAGGACTATGGCTACACCTTC. Protein product: CSVVSWGEDYGYTF. The chain recombines TRBV29-1 with TRBJ1-2; the D gene is possibly TRBD1 (5 bases). With 4 bases removed from V and 3 bases from J, the gap between germline ends came to 15 bases. The CDR3 covers 14 residues. Germline V CDR1 and CDR2: SQVTM, ANQGSEA.

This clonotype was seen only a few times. The CDR3 sequence is CATSDLGDDRAYGYTF. As DNA, the CDR3 is TGTGCCACCAGTGATTTGGGGGATGACAGGGCCTATGGCTACACCTTC. The chain uses TRBV24-1 and TRBJ1-2, with TRBD1 matching over 7 bases. Trimming cost V 0 bases and J 4 bases; bases outside gene matches: 7. The V gene's germline CDR1 is KGHDR and CDR2 SFDVKD. The CDR3 has 16 amino acids.